The 2 T cell receptor beta chains presented below share a single source sample, sequenced in a study of T cells after somatic rescue of genetic block. Here immunoSEQ multiplex PCR was the method, and the copy in TCRdb shows in-frame clones only, minus some. Of 7,500 to 9,000 clones listed, around 75% are singletons. The source material was peripheral blood mononuclear cells (PBMCs). The source of these receptors is a boy between 5 and 17 years old.

This CDR3 reads CASETQYF. The CDR3 DNA sequence: TGTGCATCGGAGACCCAGTACTTC. The chain combines TRBV9 with TRBJ2-5; unclear D gene. This CDR3 is 8 amino acids long. Germline loops: CDR1 SGDLS, CDR2 YYNGEE.

About this clone itself: This probably arose from a read error, given a far larger clone one base away. V usage is TRBV5-3 and J usage is TRBJ2-7; 8 bases agree with TRBD1. TRBV5-3 is assigned to the ORF class and has an uncertain function. The V segment lost 8 bases and the J segment 3 bases; nucleotides outside the gene matches: 10. This CDR3 comprises 14 residues. CDR3 nucleotides: TGTGCCAGCAGTTTAACAGGGGGGCTCTACGAGCAGTACTTC. Protein sequence: CASSLTGGLYEQYF.